A selection of T cell receptor beta chains follows, all from one sample in a study of response to subunit inactivated influenza vaccine. TCRdb analysed the RT-PCR reads with MiXCR anew, one entry per CDR3 protein. This table holds around 790,000 distinct CDR3 sequences, around 20% found once. The sequences come from PBMCs from blood, collected about 5 days after vaccination. Source of these receptors: a man aged 50-60 years who received an inactivated influenza vaccine. Both conserved end residues are part of each CDR3. Each record gives: J gene, clone size, D gene, V gene, CDR3 length, CDR3 protein, CDR3 DNA. D genes are given only for firm matches. Expanded clones are given a class, and other clones once, few, many or no size at all.

J gene: TRBJ1-2
clone size: few
D gene: .
V gene: TRBV5-1
CDR3 length: 16
CDR3 protein: CASTVMTGALNYGYTF
CDR3 DNA: TGCGCCAGCACCGTGATGACGGGGGCCCTTAACTATGGCTACACCTTC

J gene: TRBJ2-4
clone size: .
D gene: TRBD2
V gene: TRBV5-1
CDR3 length: 17
CDR3 protein: CASSLEYNSGEGNIQYF
CDR3 DNA: TGCGCCAGCAGCTTGGAATACAATTCGGGGGAGGGAAACATTCAGTACTTC

J gene: TRBJ2-1
clone size: .
D gene: .
V gene: TRBV3-1
CDR3 length: 13
CDR3 protein: CASSYRDFGEQFF
CDR3 DNA: TGTGCCAGCAGTTACAGGGATTTCGGTGAGCAGTTCTTC

J gene: TRBJ2-2
clone size: .
D gene: .
V gene: TRBV7-3
CDR3 length: 15
CDR3 protein: CASSLNGDTIGELFF
CDR3 DNA: TGTGCCAGCAGCTTAAATGGGGACACCATCGGGGAGCTGTTTTTT

J gene: TRBJ1-1
clone size: many
D gene: .
V gene: TRBV6-5
CDR3 length: 16
CDR3 protein: CASSHLGGRADTEAFF
CDR3 DNA: TGTGCCAGCAGTCACCTGGGGGGGAGGGCGGACACTGAAGCTTTCTTT

J gene: TRBJ1-3
clone size: .
D gene: .
V gene: TRBV20-1
CDR3 length: 15
CDR3 protein: CSASITGSSGNTIYF
CDR3 DNA: TGCAGTGCTAGTATCACAGGGTCCTCAGGAAACACCATATATTTT

J gene: TRBJ2-1
clone size: many
D gene: TRBD2
V gene: TRBV29-1
CDR3 length: 15
CDR3 protein: CSVEGGLAGYNEQFF
CDR3 DNA: TGCAGCGTTGAAGGGGGACTAGCGGGGTACAATGAGCAGTTCTTC

J gene: TRBJ2-5
clone size: .
D gene: .
V gene: TRBV27
CDR3 length: 16
CDR3 protein: CASSLGLGTPQETQYF
CDR3 DNA: TGTGCCAGCAGTTTGGGACTGGGAACTCCGCAAGAGACCCAGTACTTC

J gene: TRBJ2-1
clone size: once
D gene: TRBD2
V gene: TRBV7-9
CDR3 length: 13
CDR3 protein: CASSLAQAGAVFF
CDR3 DNA: TGTGCCAGCAGCTTAGCACAAGCGGGAGCTGTGTTCTTC

J gene: TRBJ2-7
clone size: few
D gene: TRBD2
V gene: TRBV20-1
CDR3 length: 14
CDR3 protein: CSAGSSGGTYEQYF
CDR3 DNA: TGCAGTGCTGGGTCTAGCGGAGGTACCTACGAGCAGTACTTC

J gene: TRBJ1-4
clone size: .
D gene: TRBD1
V gene: TRBV12-3/TRBV12-4
CDR3 length: 13
CDR3 protein: CATTGTGGEKLFF
CDR3 DNA: TGTGCCACCACCGGGACAGGGGGTGAAAAACTGTTTTTT

J gene: TRBJ2-7
clone size: few
D gene: TRBD1
V gene: TRBV10-3
CDR3 length: 14
CDR3 protein: CAIRAPGQVYEQYF
CDR3 DNA: TGTGCCATCAGGGCTCCGGGACAGGTCTACGAGCAGTACTTC

J gene: TRBJ2-7
clone size: few
D gene: TRBD1
V gene: TRBV7-6
CDR3 length: 14
CDR3 protein: CASSETGGYSEQYF
CDR3 DNA: TGTGCCAGCAGCGAGACAGGGGGCTACAGCGAGCAGTACTTC

J gene: TRBJ2-7
clone size: .
D gene: TRBD1
V gene: TRBV24-1
CDR3 length: 16
CDR3 protein: CATSDTGQRRSYEQYF
CDR3 DNA: TGTGCCACCAGTGACACGGGACAGCGAAGGTCCTACGAGCAGTACTTC

J gene: TRBJ1-6
clone size: few
D gene: TRBD1
V gene: TRBV12-3/TRBV12-4
CDR3 length: 16
CDR3 protein: CASSLGQGRLYSPLHF
CDR3 DNA: TGTGCCAGCAGTTTAGGACAGGGAAGGTTGTATTCACCCCTCCACTTT

J gene: TRBJ1-3
clone size: .
D gene: .
V gene: TRBV7-2
CDR3 length: 15
CDR3 protein: CASSSPTSSGNTIYF
CDR3 DNA: TGTGCCAGCAGCTCCCCGACCTCCTCTGGAAACACCATATATTTT

J gene: TRBJ2-1
clone size: .
D gene: TRBD1
V gene: TRBV29-1
CDR3 length: 15
CDR3 protein: CSARTPRGLYNEQFF
CDR3 DNA: TGCAGCGCCAGAACCCCCAGGGGGCTCTACAATGAGCAGTTCTTC

J gene: TRBJ2-1
clone size: few
D gene: TRBD1
V gene: TRBV9
CDR3 length: 18
CDR3 protein: CASSVGPGGALQGNEQFF
CDR3 DNA: TGTGCCAGCAGCGTAGGGCCAGGGGGAGCCCTGCAGGGCAATGAGCAGTTCTTC

J gene: TRBJ2-7
clone size: few
D gene: .
V gene: TRBV11-1
CDR3 length: 18
CDR3 protein: CASSLVTSIGLPSYEQYF
CDR3 DNA: TGTGCCAGCAGCTTAGTAACTTCAATTGGGCTTCCATCCTACGAGCAGTACTTC

J gene: TRBJ2-1
clone size: many
D gene: .
V gene: TRBV6-5
CDR3 length: 15
CDR3 protein: CASSYSRDSGDEQFF
CDR3 DNA: TGTGCCAGCAGTTACTCCCGGGACTCTGGGGATGAGCAGTTCTTC

J gene: TRBJ2-1
clone size: many
D gene: .
V gene: TRBV7-2
CDR3 length: 13
CDR3 protein: CASSLALTYEQFF
CDR3 DNA: TGTGCCAGCAGCTTAGCGTTGACGTATGAGCAGTTCTTC

J gene: TRBJ1-5
clone size: .
D gene: TRBD1
V gene: TRBV5-5
CDR3 length: 17
CDR3 protein: CASSSWTGVLGNQPQHF
CDR3 DNA: TGTGCCAGCAGCTCCTGGACAGGGGTACTCGGCAATCAGCCCCAGCATTTT

J gene: TRBJ2-1
clone size: few
D gene: TRBD2
V gene: TRBV12-3/TRBV12-4
CDR3 length: 15
CDR3 protein: CASSNPSGGANEQFF
CDR3 DNA: TGTGCCAGCAGTAATCCTAGCGGGGGGGCAAATGAGCAGTTCTTC

J gene: TRBJ2-7
clone size: .
D gene: .
V gene: TRBV20-1
CDR3 length: 16
CDR3 protein: CSAMSDDRRYLYEQYF
CDR3 DNA: TGCAGTGCAATGTCAGACGACAGGCGCTACCTCTACGAGCAGTACTTC

J gene: TRBJ2-1
clone size: few
D gene: TRBD2
V gene: TRBV24-1
CDR3 length: 17
CDR3 protein: CATSGPERKAGGLEQFF
CDR3 DNA: TGTGCCACCAGTGGGCCGGAAAGAAAAGCGGGGGGGCTTGAGCAGTTCTTC

J gene: TRBJ2-1
clone size: .
D gene: .
V gene: TRBV5-1
CDR3 length: 15
CDR3 protein: CASSSWAAEYNEQFF
CDR3 DNA: TGCGCCAGCAGCTCCTGGGCGGCGGAGTACAATGAGCAGTTCTTC